The rows below give T cell receptor beta chains drawn from one sample of a study of T cell repertoires in cytomegalovirus infection. Antigen specificity for these receptors is unknown. TCRdb recomputed calls from the reads with MiXCR, one row per CDR3 protein. Seen here are more than 250,000 distinct CDR3 sequences, just under 25% observed once, and the top ten hold roughly 14%. Sequencing was performed on cultured PBMCs, taken from culture after CMV antigen stimulation. These receptors were obtained from a human donor in good health (CMV status not recorded). Some clones in this sample may be carry-over from other donors' samples. CDR3s include the opening cysteine and the closing phenylalanine or tryptophan. Each record gives: clone size, V gene, CDR3 length, J gene, D gene, CDR3 protein, CDR3 DNA. D genes are given only for firm matches. A row's size may be missing; if present it is once, few, many or a size class.

NA	TRBV18	21	TRBJ2-4	TRBD2	CASSPPETSGAHAKAKNIQYF	TGTGCCAGCTCACCACCGGAGACTAGCGGAGCCCACGCAAAAGCCAAAAACATTCAGTACTTC
NA	TRBV6-2/TRBV6-3	16	TRBJ2-1	NA	CASSYNPEEGYNEQFF	TGTGCCAGCAGTTACAACCCAGAGGAGGGCTACAATGAGCAGTTCTTC
few	TRBV27	15	TRBJ2-4	NA	CASSHKGREKNIQYF	TGTGCCAGCAGCCACAAAGGACGGGAAAAAAACATTCAGTACTTC
NA	TRBV7-9	14	TRBJ1-2	TRBD1	CASGASGQSYGYTF	TGTGCCAGCGGCGCCTCGGGACAGAGCTATGGCTACACCTTC
few	TRBV4-1	17	TRBJ2-7	NA	CASSAHTGTTSSYEQYF	TGCGCCAGCAGCGCACATACAGGCACCACAAGCTCCTACGAGCAGTACTTC
NA	TRBV28	16	TRBJ2-1	TRBD2	CASTSVAGGPSVEQFF	TGTGCCAGCACCTCGGTAGCGGGAGGGCCCTCTGTTGAGCAGTTCTTC
many	TRBV24-1	16	TRBJ2-1	TRBD2	CATSDSSGGPYNEQFF	TGTGCCACCAGTGATTCGTCGGGAGGGCCCTACAATGAGCAGTTCTTC
NA	TRBV7-6	15	TRBJ2-5	NA	CASSLGAFQGETQYF	TGTGCCAGCAGCTTAGGGGCCTTTCAGGGAGAGACCCAGTACTTC
NA	TRBV6-5	14	TRBJ1-2	NA	CATLGGSANYGYTF	TGTGCCACCCTAGGGGGTTCAGCTAACTATGGCTACACCTTC
many	TRBV14	17	TRBJ1-5	NA	CASSLTLRTEWNQPQHF	TGTGCCAGCAGCCTGACCCTTAGGACAGAGTGGAATCAGCCCCAGCATTTT
many	TRBV7-8	17	TRBJ1-3	TRBD1	CASSLQGAKVSGNTIYF	TGTGCCAGCAGCTTACAGGGGGCGAAGGTCTCTGGAAACACCATATATTTT
many	TRBV7-2	12	TRBJ2-1	NA	CASSLRVNEQFF	TGTGCCAGCAGCCTCAGGGTGAATGAGCAGTTCTTC
NA	TRBV28	13	TRBJ1-2	NA	CASTLRGGYGYTF	TGTGCCAGCACCCTCCGAGGGGGTTATGGCTACACCTTC
NA	TRBV7-2	12	TRBJ2-3	NA	CASSSNRDTQYF	TGTGCCAGCAGCTCCAACAGAGATACGCAGTATTTT
many	TRBV7-2	16	TRBJ2-1	NA	CASSLRRGFSYNEQFF	TGTGCCAGCAGCTTAAGGCGGGGATTCTCCTACAATGAGCAGTTCTTC
few	TRBV5-6	15	TRBJ1-5	NA	CASSFKGSGNQPQHF	TGTGCCAGCAGCTTCAAGGGGTCGGGCAATCAGCCCCAGCATTTT
NA	TRBV18	16	TRBJ1-2	NA	CASSPPAGRGPYGYTF	TGTGCCAGCTCACCACCGGCGGGTCGGGGTCCCTATGGCTACACCTTC
few	TRBV6-2/TRBV6-3	12	TRBJ2-1	NA	CASSRDSFEQFF	TGTGCCAGCAGTCGCGACTCCTTTGAGCAGTTCTTC
NA	TRBV6-2/TRBV6-3	15	TRBJ2-2	NA	CASSYSIASIGELFF	TGTGCCAGCAGTTACTCGATTGCTTCTATCGGGGAGCTGTTTTTT
few	TRBV28	12	TRBJ1-1	NA	CASSLLVTEAFF	TGTGCCAGCAGTTTGCTTGTCACTGAAGCTTTCTTT
NA	TRBV20-1	15	TRBJ2-1	TRBD2	CSAILAGGPYNEQFF	TGCAGTGCAATACTAGCGGGAGGACCCTACAATGAGCAGTTCTTC
few	TRBV15	14	TRBJ2-5	NA	CATSRGGLGETQYF	TGTGCCACCAGCAGAGGGGGGCTCGGAGAGACCCAGTACTTC
many	TRBV7-2	14	TRBJ2-5	NA	CASSPASGRETQYF	TGTGCCAGCAGCCCCGCCTCGGGAAGAGAGACCCAGTACTTC
few	TRBV7-2	18	TRBJ2-2	TRBD2	CASSNRRGSGRGGRELFF	TGTGCCAGCAGCAATCGACGGGGCAGCGGGAGGGGGGGCCGGGAGCTGTTTTTT
many	TRBV7-2	13	TRBJ1-1	NA	CASSSTGSTEAFF	TGTGCCAGCAGCTCCACAGGGAGCACTGAAGCTTTCTTT
many	TRBV7-2	18	TRBJ2-1	TRBD2	CASSLTLQALAGVNEQFF	TGTGCCAGCAGCTTAACCTTGCAGGCACTAGCGGGAGTCAATGAGCAGTTCTTC
few	TRBV19	18	TRBJ2-3	TRBD1	CASSPWAAGQGFTDTQYF	TGTGCCAGTAGTCCGTGGGCAGCGGGACAGGGTTTCACAGATACGCAGTATTTT
NA	TRBV7-2	17	TRBJ2-2	TRBD2	CASSLLGLAGNTGELFF	TGTGCCAGCAGCTTATTAGGACTAGCGGGGAACACCGGGGAGCTGTTTTTT
few	TRBV7-2	10	TRBJ1-2	TRBD1	CKGRGNGYTF	TGTAAAGGCAGGGGGAATGGCTACACCTTC
few	TRBV4-3	13	TRBJ1-1	NA	CASSQDRMFEAFF	TGCGCCAGCAGCCAAGATCGAATGTTCGAAGCTTTCTTT
many	TRBV6-1	15	TRBJ2-7	NA	CASSDELQPSYEQYF	TGTGCCAGCAGTGATGAACTCCAACCTTCCTACGAGCAGTACTTC
once	TRBV7-9	15	TRBJ1-1	NA	CASSEDTDQNTEAFF	TGTGCCAGCAGCGAAGACACAGATCAGAACACTGAAGCTTTCTTT
medium-sized	TRBV18	18	TRBJ1-5	NA	CASSPFPLSAGFNQPQHF	TGTGCCAGCTCACCATTCCCATTGAGCGCAGGGTTCAATCAGCCCCAGCATTTT
many	TRBV7-2	16	TRBJ1-4	NA	CASSSTVGSPGEKLFF	TGTGCCAGCAGCTCGACGGTTGGCTCGCCGGGTGAAAAACTGTTTTTT
many	TRBV5-6	15	TRBJ2-7	NA	CASSLFPPAEGEQYF	TGTGCCAGCAGCTTGTTCCCACCAGCTGAGGGCGAGCAGTACTTC
NA	TRBV11-2	19	TRBJ2-5	TRBD1	CASSSDRDRAPRALETQYF	TGTGCCAGCAGCTCAGACCGGGACAGGGCCCCCCGGGCTTTGGAGACCCAGTACTTC
many	TRBV7-2	16	TRBJ2-3	NA	CASSLVGGINTDTQYF	TGTGCCAGCAGCTTAGTCGGCGGGATTAACACAGATACGCAGTATTTT
few	TRBV5-4	13	TRBJ2-7	NA	CASSAWGSYEQYF	TGTGCCAGCAGCGCCTGGGGTTCTTACGAGCAGTACTTC
many	TRBV28	13	TRBJ2-3	NA	CASSPTRADTQYF	TGTGCCAGCAGTCCAACCAGGGCAGATACGCAGTATTTT
NA	TRBV14	16	TRBJ2-1	NA	CASSQFRGGSYNEQFF	TGTGCCAGCAGCCAATTTCGTGGGGGCTCCTACAATGAGCAGTTCTTC
few	TRBV27	11	TRBJ2-7	NA	CASRQGGEQYF	TGTGCCAGCAGACAGGGAGGGGAGCAGTACTTC
NA	TRBV4-3	14	TRBJ2-1	NA	CASSQWEGANEQFF	TGCGCCAGCAGCCAATGGGAGGGGGCCAATGAGCAGTTCTTC
NA	TRBV30	16	TRBJ2-7	NA	CAWSVITGTAAYEQYF	TGTGCCTGGAGTGTAATAACCGGCACTGCCGCCTACGAGCAGTACTTC
few	TRBV5-1	12	TRBJ2-1	NA	CASSLGPGEQFF	TGCGCCAGCAGCTTGGGTCCGGGCGAGCAGTTCTTC
NA	TRBV5-1	17	TRBJ2-5	TRBD2	CASSLDPAGVGSVTQYF	TGCGCCAGCAGCTTGGACCCAGCGGGAGTCGGTAGTGTGACCCAGTACTTC
NA	TRBV29-1	13	TRBJ2-3	NA	CSVDHLETDTQYF	TGCAGCGTTGATCATCTTGAAACAGATACGCAGTATTTT
few	TRBV10-3	11	TRBJ1-2	TRBD1	CAIGTGGGYTF	TGTGCCATCGGGACAGGGGGTGGCTACACCTTC
many	TRBV11-2	16	TRBJ2-1	NA	CASSLDPRVGLNEQFF	TGTGCCAGCAGCTTAGACCCGAGGGTCGGCCTCAATGAGCAGTTCTTC
NA	TRBV20-1	15	TRBJ2-7	TRBD2	CSATRTTSGIYEQYF	TGCAGTGCTACGAGAACGACTAGCGGGATTTACGAGCAGTACTTC
few	TRBV5-1	16	TRBJ2-1	TRBD2	CASSLSGLAGGYEQFF	TGCGCCAGCAGCTTGTCAGGGCTAGCGGGAGGGTATGAGCAGTTCTTC
NA	TRBV6-2/TRBV6-3	13	TRBJ2-1	TRBD1	CASSHRGDNEQFF	TGTGCCAGCAGTCACAGGGGAGATAATGAGCAGTTCTTC
NA	TRBV3-1	15	TRBJ2-7	NA	CASSQVVASSYEQYF	TGTGCCAGCAGCCAAGTAGTAGCGTCATCTTACGAGCAGTACTTC
few	TRBV7-3	14	TRBJ2-1	NA	CASSSGTGIGEQFF	TGTGCCAGCAGCTCCGGGACTGGGATCGGTGAGCAGTTCTTC
NA	TRBV20-1	14	TRBJ2-1	NA	CSAAIGTYYNEQFF	TGCAGTGCAGCAATCGGGACTTACTACAATGAGCAGTTCTTC
NA	TRBV7-2	15	TRBJ2-4	NA	CASSLVEGGGNDQYF	TGTGCCAGCAGCTTAGTTGAGGGCGGCGGCAATGATCAGTACTTC